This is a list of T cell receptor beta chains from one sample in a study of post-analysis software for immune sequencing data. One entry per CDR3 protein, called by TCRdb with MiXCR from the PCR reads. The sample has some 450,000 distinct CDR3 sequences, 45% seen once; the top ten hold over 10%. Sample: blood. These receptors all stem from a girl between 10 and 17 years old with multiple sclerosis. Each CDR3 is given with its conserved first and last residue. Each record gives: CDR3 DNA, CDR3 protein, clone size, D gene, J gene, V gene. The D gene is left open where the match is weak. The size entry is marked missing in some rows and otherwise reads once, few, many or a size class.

TGCGCCAGCAGCTGGGACGGAGTCAAAGGCGGGCAGTACTTC | CASSWDGVKGGQYF | . | . | TRBJ2-7 | TRBV5-1
TGTGCCAGCAGCGTAGAGGGCCTAGCCCAAGAGACCCAGTACTTC | CASSVEGLAQETQYF | . | . | TRBJ2-5 | TRBV9
TGTGCCATCAGTGACCTTGATTCCTTTCACGAGCAGTACTTC | CAISDLDSFHEQYF | few | . | TRBJ2-7 | TRBV10-3
TGCGCCAGCAGCTGGGACCCGGGACTAGATGAGCAGTACTTC | CASSWDPGLDEQYF | few | TRBD2 | TRBJ2-5 | TRBV5-1
TGTGCCAGCAGTTTAGGGGCCCAGCAGGGAGATACGCAGTATTTT | CASSLGAQQGDTQYF | few | . | TRBJ2-3 | TRBV12-3/TRBV12-4
TGTGCCAGCAGCTGGAGAGCACAACAATCGGATACGCAGTATTTT | CASSWRAQQSDTQYF | . | . | TRBJ2-3 | TRBV5-6
TGTGCCAGCAGCCAAACGACTAGCGGCAATGAGCAGTTCTTC | CASSQTTSGNEQFF | . | TRBD2 | TRBJ2-1 | TRBV3-1
TGTGCCAGCAGTTACTATAATCAGCCCCAGCATTTT | CASSYYNQPQHF | . | . | TRBJ1-5 | TRBV7-9
TGTGCCTGCACCGCGGTGGGGGGATCGGGCAATCAGCCCCAGCATTTT | CACTAVGGSGNQPQHF | . | . | TRBJ1-5 | TRBV7-3
TGTGCCAGCAGTAACGAAGGCCCGTACGAGCAGTACTTC | CASSNEGPYEQYF | . | . | TRBJ2-7 | TRBV28
TGTGCCAGCAGCTCCGGGGAAACAGATACGCAGTATTTT | CASSSGETDTQYF | few | . | TRBJ2-3 | TRBV6-4
TGTGCCAGCAGTTTACGGGGGGAGGGCAATCAGCCCCAGCATTTT | CASSLRGEGNQPQHF | . | . | TRBJ1-5 | TRBV12-3/TRBV12-4
TGTGCCAGCAGCTTAATAGGGCGTGAGCAGTTCTTC | CASSLIGREQFF | . | . | TRBJ2-1 | TRBV11-2
TGTGCCAGCAGCATACAGGGGGCTGGTTACGAGCAGTACTTC | CASSIQGAGYEQYF | . | TRBD1 | TRBJ2-7 | TRBV7-2
TGTGCCAGCAGTTCGCCCGGAACCGGGACAGCCTACAATGAGCAGTTCTTC | CASSSPGTGTAYNEQFF | few | TRBD1 | TRBJ2-1 | TRBV12-3/TRBV12-4
TGTGCCAGCAGCCCAACGACCGACAGGGTGGAAAAACTGTTTTTT | CASSPTTDRVEKLFF | few | TRBD1 | TRBJ1-4 | TRBV28
TGCAGTGCTAGACCCCCGGGAAGGCGCACAGATACGCAGTATTTT | CSARPPGRRTDTQYF | few | . | TRBJ2-3 | TRBV20-1
TGTGCCAGCAGTTATGCCCCCATACAGGGATATGAGCGGAGGGGGTCCTACGAGCAGTACTTC | CASSYAPIQGYERRGSYEQYF | . | . | TRBJ2-7 | TRBV28
TGTGCCAGCAGCGACGGGACAGCAAATTCGCCCCTCCACTTT | CASSDGTANSPLHF | . | TRBD1 | TRBJ1-6 | TRBV27
TGCGCCAGCGGCACCGACGACTACAATGAGCAGTTCTTC | CASGTDDYNEQFF | . | . | TRBJ2-1 | TRBV5-1
TGCAGCGTCCTCGACACGGACATTCAGTACTTC | CSVLDTDIQYF | . | . | TRBJ2-4 | TRBV29-1
TGTGCCAGCAGCTTAGCAGTTTTTACCTTGAATGAGCAGTTCTTC | CASSLAVFTLNEQFF | few | . | TRBJ2-1 | TRBV7-2
TGTGCCAGCAGCGTCTACAGGACAGCTAACTATGGCTACACCTTC | CASSVYRTANYGYTF | once | . | TRBJ1-2 | TRBV6-6
TGTGCCAGCAGCGTAAGACCGGGGACTAGCGGGAGCTACGAGCAGTACTTC | CASSVRPGTSGSYEQYF | . | TRBD2 | TRBJ2-7 | TRBV9
TGCAGCGTTGAACCGCACTACGCTTCCTCGAGCAATGAGCAGTTCTTC | CSVEPHYASSSNEQFF | . | . | TRBJ2-1 | TRBV29-1
TGTGCCAGCAGTCCCGGGGCGGGGGAAGGCTACGAGCAGTACTTC | CASSPGAGEGYEQYF | . | TRBD2 | TRBJ2-7 | TRBV12-3/TRBV12-4